One and the same sample provided the 27 T cell receptor beta chains below, sequenced in a study of blood T cell repertoires in COVID-19. Only in-frame clones appear in the TCRdb table, and some are missing; sequencing was by immunoSEQ multiplex PCR. This table has some 350,000 clones, roughly 90% appearing once. Sequenced input: peripheral blood. The source of these receptors is a woman aged 65 to 85 with COVID-19, enrolled during active disease.

The table lists this clone with a few counts. The chain couples TRBV29-1 to TRBJ1-2; 8 positions agree with TRBD1. CDR3 length equals 12 residues. V trimming: 6 bases; J trimming: 2 bases; junction bases outside the gene matches: 2. Per the germline V gene, CDR1 is SQVTM and CDR2 is ANQGSEA. The CDR3 reads CSVPGGNYGYTF. The DNA for the CDR3 is TGCAGCGTCCCAGGGGGCAACTATGGCTACACCTTC.

This clone was counted between two and nine times. J is TRBJ1-1 and V is TRBV27; TRBD1 is a possible D gene (5 bases). The V gene lost 6 bases and the J gene lost 7 bases, with 21 bases spanning the gap. The CDR3 has 15 amino acids. Germline loops: CDR1 MNHEY, CDR2 SMNVEV (reference sequence). CDR3: CASRGQAGQGNEAFF. The CDR3 nucleotides read TGTGCCAGCAGGGGGCAGGCGGGGCAGGGCAATGAAGCTTTCTTT.

The sample holds one count of this clone. The rearrangement joins TRBV21-1 to TRBJ2-5; the table's D call TRBD1 went unverified against the DNA. TRBV21-1 constitutes a pseudogene. The CDR3 consists of 16 residues. The CDR3 is CASSKEFRDRGGTQYF. The CDR3, as DNA: TGTGCCAGCAGCAAAGAATTCCGGGACAGGGGAGGAACCCAGTACTTC.

The chain uses TRBV4-1 and TRBJ1-2; 11 nucleotides align to TRBD1. This CDR3 comprises 16 residues. Germline CDR1 is MGHRA and CDR2 is YSYEKL. V dropped 3 bases and J dropped 8; count of bases not matched to a gene: 11. The CDR3 reads CASSHPGTGGLGGYTF. In nucleotides, the CDR3 is TGCGCCAGCAGCCACCCCGGGACAGGGGGTTTGGGAGGCTACACCTTC.

V usage is TRBV13 and J usage is TRBJ2-3; 11 bases map to TRBD2. Germline assignment: CDR1 PRHDT and CDR2 FYEKMQ (reference sequence). Trimming at V came to 0 bases and at J to 5 bases, leaving 1 base not matched to a gene. This CDR3 spans 15 amino acids. The CDR3 spells CASSLGTSGKDTQYF. The CDR3 nucleotides are TGTGCCAGCAGCTTAGGGACTAGCGGGAAAGATACGCAGTATTTT. The full variable domain, in which reference TRBV13 and TRBJ2-3 provide the parts outside the CDR3, is AAGVIQSPRHLIKEKRETATLKCYPIPRHDTVYWYQQGPGQDPQFLISFYEKMQSDKGSIPDRFSAQQFSDYHSELNMSSLELGDSALYFCASSLGTSGKDTQYFGPGTRLTVL.

The chain uses TRBV7-2 and TRBJ1-2; TRBD1 is a possible D gene (5 bases). The V end lost 5 bases, the J end lost 8 bases, and 18 bases lay between the germline ends. CDR1 is SGHTA, CDR2 FQGNSA, per germline. The CDR3 is 14 amino acids. DNA for the CDR3: TGTGCCAGCAGCCCCGGCACCTGGGAGGGGGGCTACACCTTC. Protein product: CASSPGTWEGGYTF. Based on the CDR3 plus reference TRBV7-2 and TRBJ1-2, the full variable domain is GAGVSQSPSNKVTEKGKDVELRCDPISGHTALYWYRQSLGQGLEFLIYFQGNSAPDKSGLPSDRFSAERTGGSVSTLTIQRTQQEDSAVYLCASSPGTWEGGYTFGSGTRLTVV.

The rearrangement links TRBV5-6 to TRBJ2-1; the match to TRBD2 covers 10 bases. The CDR3 covers 14 residues. Losses at the gene ends were 0 bases for V and 9 bases for J; bases not matched to a gene: 3. Germline V CDR1 and CDR2: SGHDT, YYEEEE. DNA of the CDR3: TGTGCCAGCAGCTTGGCACTAGCGGGAAGTGAGCAGTTCTTC. Translating it yields CASSLALAGSEQFF.

Points on this clone: At one boundary the junction diverges from the germline segment, which might be a read error. The rearrangement uses TRBV6-5 and TRBJ2-4; D not certain. CDR3 length: 16 amino acids. CDR1 is MNHEY, CDR2 SVGAGI, per germline. In nucleotides, the CDR3 is TGTGCCAGCAGTTACTCGAGCTCGGTAGCCCAAAACATTCAGTACTTC. This translates into CASSYSSSVAQNIQYF.

The chain couples TRBV5-6 to TRBJ2-5; D is possibly TRBD2 (6 bases). The germline V gene encodes CDR1 SGHDT and CDR2 YYEEEE. The CDR3 is 15 residues long. Trimming shortened V by 5 bases and J by 3 bases, and 17 bases separated the two germline ends. Written as DNA, the CDR3 is TGTGCCAGCAGGATACTAGCCCGCGCAGAAGAGACCCAGTACTTC. Encoded protein: CASRILARAEETQYF.

The chain employs TRBV28 and TRBJ1-6; D gene unclear. Between the trimmed V and J ends, which lost 7 bases and 7 bases, there was a span of 17 bases. This CDR3 is built from 15 residues. In germline, CDR1 is MDHEN, CDR2 SYDVKM. In nucleotides, the CDR3 is TGTGCCAGCACCCCCCCCTACCCCACGAATTCACCCCTCCACTTT. Its translation is CASTPPYPTNSPLHF.

This clone was found a few times. The chain links TRBV24-1 to TRBJ1-5; D perhaps matches TRBD1 (5 bases). The CDR3 length is 14 residues. Germline V lookup: CDR1 KGHDR, CDR2 SFDVKD. Trimming left V 5 bases short and J 1 base short, with 8 bases between. CDR3 nucleotide sequence: TGTGCCACCAGTGGTAAGGGGAGCAATCAGCCCCAGCATTTT. Its protein product is CATSGKGSNQPQHF.

This clone was picked up a small number of times. The chain combines TRBV3-1 (or the pseudogene TRBV3-2) with TRBJ1-4; no reliable D call. This CDR3 has 13 amino acids. Germline V gives CDR1 LGHDT, CDR2 YNNKEL (reference sequence). V was shortened by 3 bases and J by 9 bases, with 11 bases between the two germline ends. The DNA for the CDR3 is TGTGCCAGCAGCCATGATAGCCTGAAAAAACTGTTTTTT. It specifies CASSHDSLKKLFF.

This clone has just a few counts. The chain carries TRBV9 and TRBJ1-6; TRBD1 matches 7 bases. Germline V gene sequence: CDR1 SGDLS, CDR2 YYNGEE. V lost 3 bases, J lost 6 bases, and 12 bases stayed unmatched. The CDR3 spans 17 residues. DNA of the CDR3: TGTGCCAGCAGCGAACCTCCCGGGGGACAGACTAATTCACCCCTCCACTTT. The encoded protein is CASSEPPGGQTNSPLHF.

The rearrangement joins TRBV27 to TRBJ2-7; a possible D gene is TRBD2 (7 bases). In germline, CDR1 is MNHEY, CDR2 SMNVEV (reference sequence). The length of the CDR3 is 14 residues. The V gene lost 5 bases and the J gene lost 6 bases, with 17 bases spanning the gap. CDR3 protein: CASSPRGGGLEQYF. CDR3 DNA: TGTGCCAGCAGTCCGAGGGGAGGGGGACTCGAGCAGTACTTC.

This chain links TRBV7-9 with TRBJ2-3; D remains ambiguous. V lost 7 bases and J 1 base, leaving 6 bases between the germline ends. The CDR3 spans 12 residues. In germline, CDR1 is SEHNR, CDR2 FQNEAQ (reference sequence). The CDR3 is CASTSGTDTQYF. For the CDR3, the DNA is TGTGCCAGCACCTCGGGCACAGATACGCAGTATTTT.

CDR3 sequence: CATSDLRFNTEAFF. The CDR3 region has the DNA TGTGCCACCAGTGACCTCCGGTTTAACACTGAAGCTTTCTTT. The rearrangement uses TRBV24-1 and TRBJ1-1; no clear D gene. CDR1 KGHDR and CDR2 SFDVKD come from the germline V gene. The CDR3 is made up of 14 amino acids. V dropped 4 bases and J dropped 2 bases, with 10 bases sitting between them.

This clone appeared once. CDR3 region: CASSLGDRGTNEKLFF. The CDR3 coding sequence is TGTGCCAGCAGCTTAGGCGACAGGGGGACTAATGAAAAACTGTTTTTT. This chain connects TRBV7-9 to TRBJ1-4, with 9 bases fitting TRBD1. Germline V gives CDR1 SEHNR, CDR2 FQNEAQ (reference sequence). The CDR3 is 16 amino acids. V shed 1 base, J shed 2 bases, and the junction held 2 bases outside the gene matches.

The CDR3 is CASSTPRGRSAEAFF. CDR3 sequence (DNA): TGTGCCAGTAGTACCCCCAGGGGACGGTCGGCTGAAGCTTTCTTT. V and J are TRBV19 and TRBJ1-1; possibly TRBD1 for D (6 bases). V was trimmed by 4 bases and J by 6 bases, leaving 18 bases between them. Germline CDR1 reads LNHDA; CDR2 reads SQIVND (reference sequence). CDR3 length: 15 residues.

V is TRBV5-1 and J is TRBJ2-7; D uncertain. Germline CDR1 SGHRS, CDR2 YFSETQ. V was clipped by 2 bases and J by 3 bases, with 12 bases between them. This CDR3 contains 14 residues. CDR3 nucleotides: TGCGCCAGCAGCTTAAAAACAGAAGACTACGAGCAGTACTTC. It yields the protein CASSLKTEDYEQYF. The variable domain in full, with the rest retrieved from reference TRBV5-1 and TRBJ2-7, is KAGVTQTPRYLIKTRGQQVTLSCSPISGHRSVSWYQQTPGQGLQFLFEYFSETQRNKGNFPGRFSGRQFSNSRSEMNVSTLELGDSALYLCASSLKTEDYEQYFGPGTRLTVT.

This chain uses TRBV15 with TRBJ2-7, with a tentative D call TRBD2 (7 bases). Deletions cut 1 base from V and 4 bases from J, with 17 bases between. CDR1 and CDR2 (germline): LNHNV, YYDKDF (reference sequence). This CDR3 is 16 amino acids long. CDR3: CATSRGQAAREYEQYF. The CDR3, as DNA: TGTGCCACCAGCAGAGGACAGGCCGCGCGGGAGTACGAGCAGTACTTC.

In its sample, this clone was seen once. The chain carries TRBV21-1 and TRBJ2-7; no DNA check was done on the table's D call, TRBD2. TRBV21-1 is termed a pseudogene. The CDR3 length is 16 residues. CDR3 coding DNA: TGTGCCAGCAGCAAAGCGGGGCGGGGGCCCTCCTACGAGCAGTACTTC. Amino acids: CASSKAGRGPSYEQYF.

The V and J genes are TRBV28 and TRBJ2-3; 11 nucleotides align to TRBD2. The germline V gene encodes CDR1 MDHEN and CDR2 SYDVKM. CDR3 length equals 16 residues. Trimming at V came to 6 bases and at J to 5 bases, leaving 10 bases not matched to a gene. As DNA, the CDR3 is TGTGCCAGCAGGGGCCGACTAGCGGGGCGAGAAGATACGCAGTATTTT. This codes for CASRGRLAGREDTQYF.

This clone has only one observation. Other DNA sequences in this specimen translate into the identical CDR3. The rearrangement links TRBV20-1 to TRBJ1-1; D is perhaps TRBD1 (6 bases). The ends were cut back, 3 bases at V and 5 bases at J, with 7 bases in the middle. The CDR3 runs to 11 residues. Germline V CDR1 and CDR2: DFQATT, SNEGSKA (reference sequence). The CDR3 coding sequence is TGCAGTGCTAGTAGGGGGACTGAAGCTTTCTTT. Encoded protein: CSASRGTEAFF.

The rearrangement links TRBV30 to TRBJ1-1, with a weak D call TRBD1 (6 bases). In germline, CDR1 is GTSNPN, CDR2 SVGIG (reference sequence). This CDR3 comprises 11 residues. Deletions cut 5 bases from V and 7 bases from J, with 11 bases between. CDR3 DNA sequence: TGTGCCTGGGGGAGGGGGATTGAAGCTTTCTTT. It translates to CAWGRGIEAFF.

The rearrangement uses TRBV28 and TRBJ1-1; 8 bases match TRBD1. Germline CDR1 MDHEN, CDR2 SYDVKM. With 5 bases clipped from V and 6 bases from J, the junction kept 8 bases outside the gene matches. The CDR3 runs to 14 residues. CDR3 sequence: CASSPDRGWAEAFF. CDR3 nucleotide sequence: TGTGCCAGCAGTCCCGACAGGGGATGGGCTGAAGCTTTCTTT.

The V and J genes are TRBV5-6 and TRBJ1-5, with D tentatively TRBD1 (6 bases). The CDR3 runs 12 residues. Trimming took off 3 bases at V and 5 bases at J, with 6 bases between the two ends. Germline-derived CDR1 and CDR2 are SGHDT and YYEEEE. Written as DNA, the CDR3 is TGTGCCAGCAGCTCAGGGGATCAGCCCCAGCATTTT. Translated, it gives CASSSGDQPQHF. The full variable domain, its missing parts supplied by reference TRBV5-6 and TRBJ1-5, is DAGVTQSPTHLIKTRGQQVTLRCSPKSGHDTVSWYQQALGQGPQFIFQYYEEEERQRGNFPDRFSGHQFPNYSSELNVNALLLGDSALYLCASSSGDQPQHFGDGTRLSIL.

The J gene is TRBJ1-2, the V gene TRBV28; weak D call: TRBD1 (6 bases). CDR3 length equals 17 residues. The ends were cut back, 2 bases at V and 1 base at J, with 17 bases in the middle. Germline CDR1 is MDHEN and CDR2 is SYDVKM. The CDR3 loop reads CASSLNGGQGINYGYTF. As DNA, the CDR3 is TGTGCCAGCAGTTTAAACGGGGGGCAGGGGATTAACTATGGCTACACCTTC.